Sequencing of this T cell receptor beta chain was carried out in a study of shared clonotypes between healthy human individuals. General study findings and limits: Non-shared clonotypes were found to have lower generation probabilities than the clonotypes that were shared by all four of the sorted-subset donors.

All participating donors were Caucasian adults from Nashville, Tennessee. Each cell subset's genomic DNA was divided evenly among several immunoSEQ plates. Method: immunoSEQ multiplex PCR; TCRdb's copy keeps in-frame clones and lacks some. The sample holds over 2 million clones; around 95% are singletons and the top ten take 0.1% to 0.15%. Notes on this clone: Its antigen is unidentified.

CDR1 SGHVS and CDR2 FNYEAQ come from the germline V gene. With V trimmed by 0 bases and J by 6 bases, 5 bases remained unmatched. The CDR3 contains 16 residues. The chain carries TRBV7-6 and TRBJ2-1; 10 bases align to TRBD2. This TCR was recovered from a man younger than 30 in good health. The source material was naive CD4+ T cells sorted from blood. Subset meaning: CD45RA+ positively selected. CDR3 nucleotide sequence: TGTGCCAGCAGCTTAGCTGATAGCGGGGGGTCCAATGAGCAGTTCTTC. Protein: CASSLADSGGSNEQFF.